This T cell receptor (beta chain) was sequenced in a study of blood T cells in healthy people across ages. Looking at the study overall: Per two T cells, template switching captured roughly one barcoded beta molecule.

Combining a sample-barcoded 5' primer with a J-beta primer mix, a second PCR ran for roughly 6 to 12 cycles. TCRdb itself ran the 5' RACE reads through MiXCR, one entry per CDR3 protein. The sample lists about 680,000 distinct CDR3 sequences; 45% to 50% were seen once. The CDR3 extends over 21 amino acids. As for this clonotype: A read error may be the cause here, since a much bigger clone is one base away.

The source of this sequence is a woman aged 55-70 years in good health. The J gene is TRBJ2-5, the V gene TRBV21-1; TRBD1 reflects the table's D call only, with no check against the DNA. TRBV21-1 is shown as a pseudogene. Sequenced material: blood. CDR3 residues: CASSKVIRTGSRIWHSNEQYF. CDR3 nucleotide sequence: TGTGCCAGCAGCAAAGTTATCCGGACAGGGTCTCGCATATGGCACTCCAATGAGCAGTACTTC.